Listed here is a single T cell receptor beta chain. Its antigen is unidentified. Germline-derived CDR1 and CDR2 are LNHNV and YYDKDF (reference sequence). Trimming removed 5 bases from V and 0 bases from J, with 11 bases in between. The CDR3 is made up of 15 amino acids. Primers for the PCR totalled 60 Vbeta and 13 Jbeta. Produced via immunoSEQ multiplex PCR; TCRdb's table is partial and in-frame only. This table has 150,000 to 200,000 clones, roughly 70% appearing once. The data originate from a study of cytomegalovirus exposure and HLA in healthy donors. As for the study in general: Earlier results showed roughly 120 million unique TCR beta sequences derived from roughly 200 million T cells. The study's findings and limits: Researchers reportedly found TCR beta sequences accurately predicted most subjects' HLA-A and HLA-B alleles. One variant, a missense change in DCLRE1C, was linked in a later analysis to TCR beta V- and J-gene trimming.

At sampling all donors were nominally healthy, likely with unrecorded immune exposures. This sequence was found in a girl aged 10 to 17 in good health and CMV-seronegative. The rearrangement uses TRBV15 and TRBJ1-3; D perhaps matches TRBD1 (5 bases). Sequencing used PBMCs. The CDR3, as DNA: TGTGCCACCAGCGGACAAAGTGTCTCTGGAAACACCATATATTTT. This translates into CATSGQSVSGNTIYF.